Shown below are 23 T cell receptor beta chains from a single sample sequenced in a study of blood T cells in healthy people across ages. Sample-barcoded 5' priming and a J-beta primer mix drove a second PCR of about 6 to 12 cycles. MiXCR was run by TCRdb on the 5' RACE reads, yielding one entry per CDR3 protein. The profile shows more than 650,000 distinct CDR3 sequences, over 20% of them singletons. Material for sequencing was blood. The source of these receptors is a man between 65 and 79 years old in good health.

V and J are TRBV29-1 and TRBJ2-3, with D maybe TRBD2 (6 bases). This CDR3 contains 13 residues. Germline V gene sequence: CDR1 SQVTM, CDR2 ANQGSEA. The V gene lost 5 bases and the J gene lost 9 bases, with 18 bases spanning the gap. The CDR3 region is CSVYLEGRWTQYF. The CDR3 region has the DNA TGCAGCGTTTATTTGGAGGGCCGGTGGACGCAGTATTTT.

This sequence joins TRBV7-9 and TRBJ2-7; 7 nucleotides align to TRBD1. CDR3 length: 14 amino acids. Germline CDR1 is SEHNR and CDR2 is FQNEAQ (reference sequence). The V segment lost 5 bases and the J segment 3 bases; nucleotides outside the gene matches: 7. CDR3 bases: TGTGCCAGCAGCATTGGGACAGTTAGCTACGAGCAGTACTTC. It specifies CASSIGTVSYEQYF.

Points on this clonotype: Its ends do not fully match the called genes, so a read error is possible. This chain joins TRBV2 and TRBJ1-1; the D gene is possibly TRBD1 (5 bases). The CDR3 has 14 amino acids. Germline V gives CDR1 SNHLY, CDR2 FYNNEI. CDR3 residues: CASTERPGGTEAFF. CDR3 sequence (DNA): TGTGCCAGCACTGAACGCCCGGGGGGCACTGAAGCTTTCTTT.

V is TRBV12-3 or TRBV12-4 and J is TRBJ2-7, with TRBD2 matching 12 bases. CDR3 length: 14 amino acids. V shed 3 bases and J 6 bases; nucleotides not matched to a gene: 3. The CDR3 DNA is TGTGCCAGCAGTTTGGGACTAGCGGGCCTCGAGCAGTACGTC. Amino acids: CASSLGLAGLEQYV.

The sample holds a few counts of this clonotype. CDR3 residues: CASSANRETQYF. The DNA for the CDR3 is TGTGCCAGCAGCGCGAATCGGGAGACCCAGTACTTC. The chain uses TRBV7-2 and TRBJ2-1, with D hard to call. The J call may be mistaken, given a closer DNA end match to TRBJ2-5. This CDR3 is built from 12 residues. CDR1 is SGHTA, CDR2 FQGNSA, per germline.

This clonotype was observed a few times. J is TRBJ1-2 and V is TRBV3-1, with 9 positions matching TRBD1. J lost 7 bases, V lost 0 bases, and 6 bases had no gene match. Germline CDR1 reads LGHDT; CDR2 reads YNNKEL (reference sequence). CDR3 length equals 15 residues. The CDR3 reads CASSQEGQGRSGYTF. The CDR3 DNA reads TGTGCCAGCAGCCAAGAGGGACAGGGAAGGAGTGGCTACACCTTC. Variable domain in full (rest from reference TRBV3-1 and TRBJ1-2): DTAVSQTPKYLVTQMGNDKSIKCEQNLGHDTMYWYKQDSKKFLKIMFSYNNKELIINETVPNRFSPKSPDKAHLNLHINSLELGDSAVYFCASSQEGQGRSGYTFGSGTRLTVV.

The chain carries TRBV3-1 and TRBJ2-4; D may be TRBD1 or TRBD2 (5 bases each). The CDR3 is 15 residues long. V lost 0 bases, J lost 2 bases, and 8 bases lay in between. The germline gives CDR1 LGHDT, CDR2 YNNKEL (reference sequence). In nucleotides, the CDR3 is TGTGCCAGCAGCCAAGAGGGGGACCCCAAAAACATTCAGTACTTC. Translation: CASSQEGDPKNIQYF.

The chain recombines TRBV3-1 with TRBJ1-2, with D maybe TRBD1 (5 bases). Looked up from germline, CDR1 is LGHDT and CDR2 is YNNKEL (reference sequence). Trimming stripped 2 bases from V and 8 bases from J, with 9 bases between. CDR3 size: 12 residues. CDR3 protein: CASSQIEGGYTF. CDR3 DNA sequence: TGTGCCAGCAGCCAAATTGAGGGGGGCTACACCTTC.

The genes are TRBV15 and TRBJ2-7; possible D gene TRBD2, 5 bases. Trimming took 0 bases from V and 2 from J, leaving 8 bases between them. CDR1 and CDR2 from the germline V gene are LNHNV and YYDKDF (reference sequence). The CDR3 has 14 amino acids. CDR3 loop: CATSRDRGTYEQYV. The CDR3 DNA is TGTGCCACCAGCAGAGATCGGGGTACCTACGAGCAGTACGTC.

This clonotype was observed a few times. For the CDR3, the DNA is TGTGCCACCAGTGAATCCCCCGGACGGGAGACCCAGTACTTC. Translating gives CATSESPGRETQYF. The chain joins TRBV24-1 to TRBJ2-5; D not resolved. The CDR3 length is 14 residues. V was cut by 4 bases and J by 5 bases, with 13 bases left in between. Germline-derived CDR1 and CDR2 are KGHDR and SFDVKD.

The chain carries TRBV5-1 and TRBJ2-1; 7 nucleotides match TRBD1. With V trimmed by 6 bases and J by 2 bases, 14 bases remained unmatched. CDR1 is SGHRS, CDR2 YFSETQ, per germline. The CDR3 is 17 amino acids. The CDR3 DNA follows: TGCGCCAGCACCCAGCCTTACGGGACAGCCACCTACAATGAGCAGTTCTTC. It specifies CASTQPYGTATYNEQFF.

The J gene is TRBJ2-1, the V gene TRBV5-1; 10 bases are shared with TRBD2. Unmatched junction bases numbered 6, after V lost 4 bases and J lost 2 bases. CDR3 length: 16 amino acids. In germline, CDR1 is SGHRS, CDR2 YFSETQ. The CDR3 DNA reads TGCGCCAGCAGCGTCAATAGCGGGGGGACCTACAATGAGCAGTTCTTC. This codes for CASSVNSGGTYNEQFF.

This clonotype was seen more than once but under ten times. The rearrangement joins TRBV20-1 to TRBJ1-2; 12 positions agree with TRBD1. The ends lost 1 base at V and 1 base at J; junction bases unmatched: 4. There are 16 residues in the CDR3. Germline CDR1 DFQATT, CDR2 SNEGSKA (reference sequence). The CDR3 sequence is CSARAGTGGNNYGYTF. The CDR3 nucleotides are TGCAGTGCTAGAGCCGGGACAGGGGGCAATAACTATGGCTACACCTTC.

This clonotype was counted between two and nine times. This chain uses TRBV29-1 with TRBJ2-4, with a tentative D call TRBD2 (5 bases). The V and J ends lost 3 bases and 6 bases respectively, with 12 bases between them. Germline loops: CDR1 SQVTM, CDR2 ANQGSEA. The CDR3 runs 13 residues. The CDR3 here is CSVEGGRRNIQYF. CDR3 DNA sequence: TGCAGCGTTGAGGGCGGGCGGAGAAACATTCAGTACTTC.

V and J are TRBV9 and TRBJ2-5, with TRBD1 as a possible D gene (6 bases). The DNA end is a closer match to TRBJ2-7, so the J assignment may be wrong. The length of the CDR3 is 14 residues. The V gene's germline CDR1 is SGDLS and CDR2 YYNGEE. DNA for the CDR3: TGTGCCAGCAGCGGTGAGGGACAAGGATACGAGCAGTACTTC. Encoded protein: CASSGEGQGYEQYF.

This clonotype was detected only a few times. The CDR3 nucleotides are TGCGCCAGCAGCTTGGGGGACAGTATCTATGGCTACACCTTC. Its protein product is CASSLGDSIYGYTF. The J gene is TRBJ1-2, the V gene TRBV5-1; TRBD1 aligns across 7 bases. Looked up from germline, CDR1 is SGHRS and CDR2 is YFSETQ. CDR3 length: 14 residues. Trimming took 0 bases from V and 4 from J; bases not matched to a gene: 3.

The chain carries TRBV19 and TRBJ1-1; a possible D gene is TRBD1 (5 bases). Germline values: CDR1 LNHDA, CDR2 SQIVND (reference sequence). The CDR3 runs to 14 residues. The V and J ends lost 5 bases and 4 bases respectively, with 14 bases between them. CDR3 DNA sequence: TGTGCCAGTAGTGGCGGCGGGGCAGTCACTGAAGCTTTCTTT. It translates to CASSGGGAVTEAFF.

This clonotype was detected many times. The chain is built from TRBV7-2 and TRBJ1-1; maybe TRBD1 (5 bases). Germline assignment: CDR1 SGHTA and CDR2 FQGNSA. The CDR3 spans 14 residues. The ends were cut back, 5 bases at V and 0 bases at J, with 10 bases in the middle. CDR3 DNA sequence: TGTGCCAGCAGCCTGGGACGGCTGAACACTGAAGCTTTCTTT. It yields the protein CASSLGRLNTEAFF. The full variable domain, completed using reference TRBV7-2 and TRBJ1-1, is GAGVSQSPSNKVTEKGKDVELRCDPISGHTALYWYRQSLGQGLEFLIYFQGNSAPDKSGLPSDRFSAERTGGSVSTLTIQRTQQEDSAVYLCASSLGRLNTEAFFGQGTRLTVV.

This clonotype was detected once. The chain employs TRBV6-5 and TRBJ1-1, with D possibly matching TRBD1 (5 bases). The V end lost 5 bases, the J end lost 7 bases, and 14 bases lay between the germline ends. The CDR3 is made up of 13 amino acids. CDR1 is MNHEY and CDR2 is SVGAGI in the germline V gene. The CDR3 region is CASSPPGLDEAFF. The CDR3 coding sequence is TGTGCCAGCAGTCCGCCAGGGCTGGATGAAGCTTTCTTT.

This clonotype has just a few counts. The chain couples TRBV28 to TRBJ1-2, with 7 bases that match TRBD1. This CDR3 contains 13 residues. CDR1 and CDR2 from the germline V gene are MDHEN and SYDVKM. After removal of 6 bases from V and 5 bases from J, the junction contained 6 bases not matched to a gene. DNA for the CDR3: TGTGCCAGCAGCGAGGACAGGATGTATGGCTACACCTTC. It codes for CASSEDRMYGYTF.

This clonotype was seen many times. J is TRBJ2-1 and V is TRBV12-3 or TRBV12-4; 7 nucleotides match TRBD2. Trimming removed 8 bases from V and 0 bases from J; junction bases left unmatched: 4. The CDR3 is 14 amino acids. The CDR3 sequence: CASGGGGSYNEQFF. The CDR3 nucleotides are TGTGCCAGCGGCGGGGGAGGCTCCTACAATGAGCAGTTCTTC.

CDR3 sequence: CASSSSGGAYTGELFF. The CDR3 nucleotides read TGTGCCAGCAGCTCTAGCGGGGGGGCCTACACCGGGGAGCTGTTTTTT. The chain links TRBV7-2 to TRBJ2-2; 12 bases match TRBD2. The CDR3 covers 16 residues. Germline V lookup: CDR1 SGHTA, CDR2 FQGNSA. V lost 4 bases to trimming and J lost 3 bases; unmatched junction nucleotides: 3.

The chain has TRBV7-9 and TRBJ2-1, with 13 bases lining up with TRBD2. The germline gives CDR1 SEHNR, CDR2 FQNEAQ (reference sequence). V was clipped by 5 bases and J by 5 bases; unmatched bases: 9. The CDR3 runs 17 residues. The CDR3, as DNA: TGTGCCAGCAGCGAGACTAGCGGGAGGCCTATGGACAATGAGCAGTTCTTC. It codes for CASSETSGRPMDNEQFF.